Sequencing of this T cell receptor beta chain was carried out in a study of PD-1 blockade in classical Hodgkin lymphoma. Study-level points and caveats: Differences between repertoires have undefined causes, possibly disease activity or prior therapy.

Indicated time point: cycle 4 day 1 (C4D1), after about 6 weeks of nivolumab. Relapse after autologous stem cell transplantation occurred in every patient, and brentuximab vedotin exposure varied. Complete response, partial response or progressive disease constituted the best response categories observed. Comment on this clone: Antigen unknown.

The data were produced by immunoSEQ multiplex PCR, yet TCRdb's version contains in-frame clones alone and is incomplete. The sample consists of fewer than 9,000 clones, around 82% of them appearing once. Specimen: peripheral blood mononuclear cells (PBMCs), collected before the fourth cycle of nivolumab. The TCR sequence derives from a human donor with classical Hodgkin lymphoma.

The CDR3 protein is CASSREYPNYNEQFF. The DNA for the CDR3 is TGCGCCAGCAGCCGGGAGTATCCAAACTACAATGAGCAGTTCTTC. The V call is TRBV5-1, the J call TRBJ2-1; D may be TRBD2 (6 bases). Germline-derived CDR1 and CDR2 are SGHRS and YFSETQ. V gave up 4 bases and J gave up 3 bases, with 14 bases separating them. The CDR3 consists of 15 residues.